A selection of T cell receptor beta chains follows, all from one sample in a study of brain T cells in children with intractable seizures. Produced via immunoSEQ multiplex PCR; TCRdb's table is partial and in-frame only. The sample carries roughly 64,000 clones, approximately 95% recorded once. The sequencing here drew on peripheral blood, taken at surgery. All receptors come from a boy under three years old with focal cortical dysplasia and intractable seizures. Both conserved end residues are part of each CDR3. A D gene is named only where the DNA matches it firmly.

j_call: TRBJ1-6
v_call: TRBV2
d_call: TRBD1
cdr3_aa: CASTPGQANSPLHF

j_call: TRBJ2-6
v_call: TRBV11-2
d_call: .
cdr3_aa: CASSLGRFAVNVLTF

j_call: TRBJ2-5
v_call: TRBV4-2
d_call: .
cdr3_aa: CASSQVAAKGGETQYF

j_call: TRBJ2-2
v_call: TRBV7-2
d_call: .
cdr3_aa: CASSATGIGTGELFF

j_call: TRBJ1-2
v_call: TRBV7-2
d_call: .
cdr3_aa: CATRTGFEYGYTF

j_call: TRBJ2-2
v_call: TRBV3-1/TRBV3-2
d_call: TRBD2
cdr3_aa: CASSQAEGLAGYTGELFF

j_call: TRBJ2-3
v_call: TRBV7-3
d_call: .
cdr3_aa: CASSLTAGTLTDTQYF

j_call: TRBJ2-5
v_call: TRBV6-1
d_call: TRBD2
cdr3_aa: CASSEIAGVQETQYF

j_call: TRBJ2-3
v_call: TRBV19
d_call: .
cdr3_aa: CASSIDRVGTQYF

j_call: TRBJ1-2
v_call: TRBV13
d_call: TRBD1
cdr3_aa: CASSLGFGTGGLANYGYTF

j_call: TRBJ2-1
v_call: TRBV13
d_call: .
cdr3_aa: CASSLNFGQGNRNEQFF

j_call: TRBJ2-7
v_call: TRBV4-2
d_call: TRBD1
cdr3_aa: CASSPTGGAYEQYF

j_call: TRBJ2-5
v_call: TRBV2
d_call: TRBD2
cdr3_aa: CASSPLRGAGETQYF

j_call: TRBJ2-7
v_call: TRBV12-3/TRBV12-4
d_call: .
cdr3_aa: CASSLHRAYEQYF

j_call: TRBJ1-2
v_call: TRBV5-5
d_call: .
cdr3_aa: CASSLAGGVNYGYTF

j_call: TRBJ2-7
v_call: TRBV5-1
d_call: .
cdr3_aa: CASSLFGVQTPSSYEQYF

j_call: TRBJ1-1
v_call: TRBV5-6
d_call: .
cdr3_aa: CASSFGTEAFF

j_call: TRBJ2-5
v_call: TRBV14
d_call: .
cdr3_aa: CASSPLGYGETQYF

j_call: TRBJ2-7
v_call: TRBV6-4
d_call: TRBD1
cdr3_aa: CASSEDRPQHF

j_call: TRBJ1-2
v_call: TRBV4-2
d_call: .
cdr3_aa: CASSQAREYYGYTF

j_call: TRBJ2-1
v_call: TRBV7-9
d_call: TRBD2
cdr3_aa: CASSLGMRGGSYNEQFF

j_call: TRBJ2-3
v_call: TRBV4-1
d_call: TRBD2
cdr3_aa: CASSGLAGRSTDTQYF

j_call: TRBJ2-2
v_call: TRBV10-3
d_call: TRBD2
cdr3_aa: CAIPGTRGSGELFF

j_call: TRBJ2-2
v_call: TRBV12-3/TRBV12-4
d_call: .
cdr3_aa: CASSPLAGELFF

j_call: TRBJ2-3
v_call: TRBV27
d_call: .
cdr3_aa: CASSLSYGDTQYF

j_call: TRBJ2-5
v_call: TRBV7-6
d_call: TRBD2
cdr3_aa: CASSSGLAGEETQYF

j_call: TRBJ2-1
v_call: TRBV7-9
d_call: TRBD1
cdr3_aa: CASRPTRGQGYNEQFF

j_call: TRBJ2-1
v_call: TRBV27
d_call: .
cdr3_aa: CASSLQTGSPSRQFF

j_call: TRBJ1-2
v_call: TRBV2
d_call: .
cdr3_aa: CASSGFRTPNYGYTF

j_call: TRBJ2-1
v_call: TRBV6-2/TRBV6-3
d_call: TRBD2
cdr3_aa: CASSWRTSSYNEQFF

j_call: TRBJ2-2
v_call: TRBV2
d_call: TRBD2
cdr3_aa: CASSAEREYSGELFF

j_call: TRBJ1-5
v_call: TRBV4-2
d_call: .
cdr3_aa: CASSLTASPQHF

j_call: TRBJ2-3
v_call: TRBV6-4
d_call: .
cdr3_aa: CASSYSGSTDTQYF

j_call: TRBJ1-4
v_call: TRBV3-1/TRBV3-2
d_call: .
cdr3_aa: CASSQERFGQPTNEKLFF

j_call: TRBJ2-1
v_call: TRBV10-3
d_call: TRBD2
cdr3_aa: CAISGPSGSSYNEQFF

j_call: TRBJ2-3
v_call: TRBV19
d_call: .
cdr3_aa: CASRYGRDSGDTQYF

j_call: TRBJ2-5
v_call: TRBV28
d_call: .
cdr3_aa: CASSSLQETQYF

j_call: TRBJ1-2
v_call: TRBV29-1
d_call: TRBD1
cdr3_aa: CSVLSRTTTVTGNYGYTF

j_call: TRBJ2-1
v_call: TRBV7-2
d_call: .
cdr3_aa: CASSGQRVAYNEQFF

j_call: TRBJ2-7
v_call: TRBV11-2
d_call: .
cdr3_aa: CASSLTRTATYEQYF

j_call: TRBJ1-5
v_call: TRBV6-2/TRBV6-3
d_call: .
cdr3_aa: CASSYSRRSNQPQHF

j_call: TRBJ2-1
v_call: TRBV7-9
d_call: TRBD2
cdr3_aa: CASSLPSSGRYNEQFF

j_call: TRBJ1-3
v_call: TRBV25-1
d_call: .
cdr3_aa: CASSHGTGNTIYF

j_call: TRBJ2-6
v_call: TRBV2
d_call: .
cdr3_aa: CASNEFLPRVSGANVLTF

j_call: TRBJ1-2
v_call: TRBV19
d_call: .
cdr3_aa: CASSWPVRESLYGYTF

j_call: TRBJ1-1
v_call: TRBV7-3
d_call: .
cdr3_aa: CASSLERGGTEAFF

j_call: TRBJ1-5
v_call: TRBV6-5
d_call: .
cdr3_aa: CASRNYSNQPQHF

j_call: TRBJ2-5
v_call: TRBV11-2
d_call: .
cdr3_aa: CASSSRVRGGSETQYF

j_call: TRBJ1-2
v_call: TRBV4-2
d_call: .
cdr3_aa: CASSQESYYGYTF

j_call: TRBJ2-1
v_call: TRBV9
d_call: .
cdr3_aa: CASSVATSAVNEQFF

j_call: TRBJ2-7
v_call: TRBV4-3
d_call: TRBD2
cdr3_aa: CASSTRLASSSYEQYF

j_call: TRBJ2-5
v_call: TRBV15
d_call: .
cdr3_aa: CATSSWGGGKETQYF

j_call: TRBJ1-3
v_call: TRBV4-1
d_call: .
cdr3_aa: CASSQGPRSSGNTIYF